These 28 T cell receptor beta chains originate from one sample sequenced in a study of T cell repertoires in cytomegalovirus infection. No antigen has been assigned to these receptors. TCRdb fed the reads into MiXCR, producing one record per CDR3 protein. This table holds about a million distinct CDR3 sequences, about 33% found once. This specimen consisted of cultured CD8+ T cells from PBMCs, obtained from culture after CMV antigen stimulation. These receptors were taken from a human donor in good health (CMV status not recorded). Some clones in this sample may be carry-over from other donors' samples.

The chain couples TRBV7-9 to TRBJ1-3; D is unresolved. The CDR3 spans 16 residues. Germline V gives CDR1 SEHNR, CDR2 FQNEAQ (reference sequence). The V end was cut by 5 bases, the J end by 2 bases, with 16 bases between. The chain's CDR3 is CASSRPGGDTGNTIYF. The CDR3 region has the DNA TGTGCCAGCAGCCGACCGGGAGGAGACACTGGAAACACCATATATTTT.

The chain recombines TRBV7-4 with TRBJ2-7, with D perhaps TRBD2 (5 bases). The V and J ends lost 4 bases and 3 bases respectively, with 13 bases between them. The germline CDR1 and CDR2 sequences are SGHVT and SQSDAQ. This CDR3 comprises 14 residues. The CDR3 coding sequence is TGTGCCAGCAGCTCCACCGGAGCGGACTACGAGCAGTACTTC. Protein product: CASSSTGADYEQYF. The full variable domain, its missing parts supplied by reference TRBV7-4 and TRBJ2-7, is GAGVSQSPRYKVAKRGRDVALRCDSISGHVTLYWYRQTLGQGSEVLTYSQSDAQRDKSGRPSGRFSAERPERSVSTLKIQRTEQGDSAVYLCASSSTGADYEQYFGPGTRLTVT.

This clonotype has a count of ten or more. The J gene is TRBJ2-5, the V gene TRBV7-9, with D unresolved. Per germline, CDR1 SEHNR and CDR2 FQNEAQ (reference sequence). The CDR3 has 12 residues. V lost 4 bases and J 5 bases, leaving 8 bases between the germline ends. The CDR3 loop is CASSSGEETQYF. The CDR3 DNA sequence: TGTGCCAGCAGCTCCGGCGAGGAGACCCAGTACTTC.

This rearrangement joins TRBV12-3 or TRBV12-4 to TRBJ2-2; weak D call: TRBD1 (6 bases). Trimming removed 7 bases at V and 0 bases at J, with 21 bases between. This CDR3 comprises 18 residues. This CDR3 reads CASIPIIRGPSNTGELFF. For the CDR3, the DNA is TGTGCCAGCATCCCTATAATCAGGGGCCCGTCGAACACCGGGGAGCTGTTTTTT.

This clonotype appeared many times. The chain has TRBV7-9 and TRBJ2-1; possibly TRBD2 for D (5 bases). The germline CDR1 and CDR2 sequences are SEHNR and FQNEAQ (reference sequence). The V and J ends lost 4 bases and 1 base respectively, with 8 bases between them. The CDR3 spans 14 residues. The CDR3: CASSSIASYNEQFF. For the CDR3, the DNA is TGTGCCAGCAGCTCCATAGCGTCCTACAATGAGCAGTTCTTC.

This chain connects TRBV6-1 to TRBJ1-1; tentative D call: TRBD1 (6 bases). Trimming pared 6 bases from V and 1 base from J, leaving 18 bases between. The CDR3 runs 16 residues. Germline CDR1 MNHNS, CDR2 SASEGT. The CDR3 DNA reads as TGTGCCAGCAGGACTTCGACAGACAGGCGGAACACTGAAGCTTTCTTT. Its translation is CASRTSTDRRNTEAFF.

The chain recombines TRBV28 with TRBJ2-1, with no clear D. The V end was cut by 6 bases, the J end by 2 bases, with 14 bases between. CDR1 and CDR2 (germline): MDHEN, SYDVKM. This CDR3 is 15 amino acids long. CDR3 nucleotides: TGTGCCAGCAGCGGAGCAACCGAAACCTACAATGAGCAGTTCTTC. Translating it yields CASSGATETYNEQFF.

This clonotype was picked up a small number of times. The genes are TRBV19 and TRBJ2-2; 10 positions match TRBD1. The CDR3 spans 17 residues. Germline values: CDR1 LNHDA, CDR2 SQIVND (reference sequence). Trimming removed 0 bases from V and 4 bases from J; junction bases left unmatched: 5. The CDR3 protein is CASSIDRDRGITGELFF. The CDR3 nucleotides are TGTGCCAGTAGTATAGATCGGGACAGGGGAATCACCGGGGAGCTGTTTTTT.

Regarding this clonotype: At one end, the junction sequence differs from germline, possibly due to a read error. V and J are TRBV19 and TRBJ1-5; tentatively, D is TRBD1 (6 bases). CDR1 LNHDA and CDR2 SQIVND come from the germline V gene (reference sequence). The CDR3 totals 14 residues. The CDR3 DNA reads TGTGCCAGTAGGATAGCGGGGGCAGGTCAGCCCCAGCATTTT. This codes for CASRIAGAGQPQHF. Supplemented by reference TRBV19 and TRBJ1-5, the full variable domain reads DGGITQSPKYLFRKEGQNVTLSCEQNLNHDAMYWYRQDPGQGLRLIYYSQIVNDFQKGDIAEGYSVSREKKESFPLTVTSAQKNPTAFYLCASRIAGAGQPQHFGDGTRLSIL.

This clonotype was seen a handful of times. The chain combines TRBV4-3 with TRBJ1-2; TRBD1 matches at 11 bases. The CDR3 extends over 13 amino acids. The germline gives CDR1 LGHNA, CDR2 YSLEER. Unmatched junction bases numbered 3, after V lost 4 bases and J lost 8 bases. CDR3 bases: TGCGCCAGCAGCCGGGACAGGGGGGACGGCTACACCTTC. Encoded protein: CASSRDRGDGYTF.

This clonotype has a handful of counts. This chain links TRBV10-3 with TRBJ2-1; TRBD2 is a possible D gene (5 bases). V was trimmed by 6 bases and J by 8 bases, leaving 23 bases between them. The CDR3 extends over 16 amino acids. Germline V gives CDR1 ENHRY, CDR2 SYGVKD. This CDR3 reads CAIRAEAPIFEHEQFF. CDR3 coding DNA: TGTGCCATCAGGGCGGAGGCCCCCATATTCGAACATGAGCAGTTCTTC.

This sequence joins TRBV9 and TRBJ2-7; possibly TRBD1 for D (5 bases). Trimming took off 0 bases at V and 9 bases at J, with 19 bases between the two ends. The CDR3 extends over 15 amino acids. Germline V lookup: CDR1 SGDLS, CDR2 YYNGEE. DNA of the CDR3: TGTGCCAGCAGCGTAGATGTGGGGCAGCGCGTTGTGCAGTACTTC. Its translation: CASSVDVGQRVVQYF.

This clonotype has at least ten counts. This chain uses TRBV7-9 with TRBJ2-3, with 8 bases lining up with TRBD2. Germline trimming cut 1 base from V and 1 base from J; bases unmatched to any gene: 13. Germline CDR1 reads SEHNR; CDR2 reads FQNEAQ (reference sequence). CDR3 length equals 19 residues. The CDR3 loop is CASSLVTSGGGLRTDTQYF. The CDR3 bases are TGTGCCAGCAGCTTAGTCACCTCAGGCGGGGGGCTTCGCACAGATACGCAGTATTTT.

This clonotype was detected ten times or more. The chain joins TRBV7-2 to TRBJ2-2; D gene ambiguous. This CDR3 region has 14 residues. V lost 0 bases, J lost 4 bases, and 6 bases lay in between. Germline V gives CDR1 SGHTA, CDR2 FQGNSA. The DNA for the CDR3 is TGTGCCAGCAGCTTAGCGCTGGGCACCGGGGAGCTGTTTTTT. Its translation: CASSLALGTGELFF.

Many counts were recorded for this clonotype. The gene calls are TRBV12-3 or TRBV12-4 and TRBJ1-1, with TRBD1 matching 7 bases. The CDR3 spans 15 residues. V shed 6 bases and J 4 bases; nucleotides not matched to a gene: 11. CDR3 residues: CASSPARGLSTEAFF. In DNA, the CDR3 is TGTGCCAGCAGCCCTGCCAGGGGGTTGAGCACTGAAGCTTTCTTT.

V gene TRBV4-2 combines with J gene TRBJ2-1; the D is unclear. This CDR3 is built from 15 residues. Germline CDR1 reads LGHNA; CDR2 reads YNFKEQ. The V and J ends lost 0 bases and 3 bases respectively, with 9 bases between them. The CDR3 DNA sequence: TGTGCCAGCAGCCAAGATAAGGCTTTCTACAATGAGCAGTTCTTC. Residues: CASSQDKAFYNEQFF.

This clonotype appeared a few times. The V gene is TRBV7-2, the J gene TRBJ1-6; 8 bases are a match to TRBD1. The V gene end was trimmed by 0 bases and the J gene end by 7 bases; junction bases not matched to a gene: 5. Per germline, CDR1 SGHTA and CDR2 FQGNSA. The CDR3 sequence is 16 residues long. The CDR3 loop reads CASSLALDRDNSPLHF. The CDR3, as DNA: TGTGCCAGCAGCTTAGCGCTGGACAGGGACAATTCACCCCTCCACTTT.

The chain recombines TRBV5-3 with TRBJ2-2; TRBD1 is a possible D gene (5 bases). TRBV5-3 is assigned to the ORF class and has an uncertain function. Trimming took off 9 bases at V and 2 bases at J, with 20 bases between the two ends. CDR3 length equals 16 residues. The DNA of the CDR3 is TGTGCCAACAGCCTGGAAGGCAGGGTCAACACCGGGGAGCTGTTTTTT. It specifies CANSLEGRVNTGELFF.

This CDR3 reads CASSSRDRGFF. CDR3 bases: TGTGCCAGCAGCTCTCGGGACAGGGGTTTCTTT. This chain uses TRBV7-9 with TRBJ1-1; 10 bases are shared with TRBD1. This CDR3 is built from 11 residues. Trimming took 4 bases from V and 13 from J; bases not matched to a gene: 3. CDR1 is SEHNR and CDR2 is FQNEAQ in the germline V gene (reference sequence).

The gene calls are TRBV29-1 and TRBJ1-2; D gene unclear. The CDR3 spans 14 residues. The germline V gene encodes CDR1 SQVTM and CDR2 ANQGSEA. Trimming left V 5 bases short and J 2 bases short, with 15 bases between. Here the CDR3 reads CSVRSGSSNYGYTF. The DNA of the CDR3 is TGCAGCGTTCGATCCGGTAGCTCAAACTATGGCTACACCTTC.

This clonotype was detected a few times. Here the CDR3 DNA reads TGTGCCAGCTCCCACGGGATTAATGGCTACACCTTC. Translation gives CASSHGINGYTF. The genes are TRBV12-3 or TRBV12-4 and TRBJ1-2; no firm D call. The CDR3 covers 12 residues. V lost 8 bases and J lost 6, with 13 bases in between.

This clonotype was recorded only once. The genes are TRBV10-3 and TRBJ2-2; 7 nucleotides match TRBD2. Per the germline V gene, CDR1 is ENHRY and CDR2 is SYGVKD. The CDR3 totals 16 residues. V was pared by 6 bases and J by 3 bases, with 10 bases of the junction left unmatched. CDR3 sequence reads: CAISRGAGEDTGELFF. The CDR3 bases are TGTGCCATCAGCCGGGGTGCGGGGGAGGACACCGGGGAGCTGTTTTTT.

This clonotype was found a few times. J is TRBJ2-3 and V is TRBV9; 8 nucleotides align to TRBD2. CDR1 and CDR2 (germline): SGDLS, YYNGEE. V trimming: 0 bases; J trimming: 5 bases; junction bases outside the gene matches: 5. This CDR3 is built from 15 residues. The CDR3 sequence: CASSVGGLEEDTQYF. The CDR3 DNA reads TGTGCCAGCAGCGTAGGGGGACTAGAGGAAGATACGCAGTATTTT. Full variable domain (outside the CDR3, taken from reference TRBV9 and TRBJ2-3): DSGVTQTPKHLITATGQRVTLRCSPRSGDLSVYWYQQSLDQGLQFLIQYYNGEERAKGNILERFSAQQFPDLHSELNLSSLELGDSALYFCASSVGGLEEDTQYFGPGTRLTVL.

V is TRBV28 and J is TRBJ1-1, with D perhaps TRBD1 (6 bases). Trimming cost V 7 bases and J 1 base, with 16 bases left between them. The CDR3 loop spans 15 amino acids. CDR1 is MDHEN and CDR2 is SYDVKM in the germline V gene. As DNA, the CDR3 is TGTGCCAGCACCCAATTCCTACAGGGGAACACTGAAGCTTTCTTT. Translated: CASTQFLQGNTEAFF.

The CDR3 region is CASSPGGKQTEAFF. In DNA, the CDR3 is TGTGCCAGCAGCCCAGGGGGGAAACAGACTGAAGCTTTCTTT. The rearrangement uses TRBV9 and TRBJ1-1; 7 bases fit TRBD1. Germline trimming cut 4 bases from V and 5 bases from J; bases unmatched to any gene: 8. Germline loops: CDR1 SGDLS, CDR2 YYNGEE. The CDR3 runs 14 residues.

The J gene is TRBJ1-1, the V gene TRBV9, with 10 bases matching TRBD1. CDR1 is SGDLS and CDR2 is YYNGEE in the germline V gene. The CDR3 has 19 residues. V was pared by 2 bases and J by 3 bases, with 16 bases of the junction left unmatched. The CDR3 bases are TGTGCCAGCAGCGTCCGCCCTCAGACAGGGGGCAGAGTAGACACTGAAGCTTTCTTT. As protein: CASSVRPQTGGRVDTEAFF.

CDR3 sequence reads: CAIMYRESGANVLTF. CDR3 coding DNA: TGTGCCATCATGTACAGGGAATCTGGGGCCAACGTCCTGACTTTC. This rearrangement joins TRBV10-3 to TRBJ2-6; tentative D call: TRBD1 (6 bases). The CDR3 is 15 residues long. The ends were cut back, 7 bases at V and 1 base at J, with 11 bases in the middle. Germline CDR1 ENHRY, CDR2 SYGVKD.

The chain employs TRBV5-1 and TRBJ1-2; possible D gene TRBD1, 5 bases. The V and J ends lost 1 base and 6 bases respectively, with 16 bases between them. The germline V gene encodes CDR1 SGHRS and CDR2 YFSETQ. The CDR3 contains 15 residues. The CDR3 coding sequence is TGCGCCAGCAGCTTGAACGATGGGGGTTTCGATGGCTACACCTTC. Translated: CASSLNDGGFDGYTF. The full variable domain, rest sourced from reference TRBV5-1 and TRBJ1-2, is KAGVTQTPRYLIKTRGQQVTLSCSPISGHRSVSWYQQTPGQGLQFLFEYFSETQRNKGNFPGRFSGRQFSNSRSEMNVSTLELGDSALYLCASSLNDGGFDGYTFGSGTRLTVV.